Listed here is a single T cell receptor (beta chain). Antigen unknown. V trimming: 3 bases; J trimming: 5 bases; junction bases outside the gene matches: 2. The CDR3 has 13 residues. Germline loops: CDR1 SGHNT, CDR2 YYREEE (reference sequence). The data were taken from a study of cytomegalovirus exposure and HLA in healthy donors. Study outcomes and limitations: Most TCR sequences showed up rarely, but some public TCRs showed up in many donors.

In the PCR, 60 Vbeta and 13 Jbeta primers were used. Libraries were prepared by immunoSEQ multiplex PCR; TCRdb keeps only in-frame clonotypes and omits some of them. The sample's table shows 150,000 to 200,000 clones. The sequence came from a man between 25 and 39 years old in good health and CMV-seronegative. The sequencing sample was made of PBMCs. V usage is TRBV5-4 and J usage is TRBJ1-5; 7 bases align to TRBD1. The CDR3 region has the DNA TGTGCCAGCAGCTCTGGACAGGATCAGCCCCAGCATTTT. Translating gives CASSSGQDQPQHF.